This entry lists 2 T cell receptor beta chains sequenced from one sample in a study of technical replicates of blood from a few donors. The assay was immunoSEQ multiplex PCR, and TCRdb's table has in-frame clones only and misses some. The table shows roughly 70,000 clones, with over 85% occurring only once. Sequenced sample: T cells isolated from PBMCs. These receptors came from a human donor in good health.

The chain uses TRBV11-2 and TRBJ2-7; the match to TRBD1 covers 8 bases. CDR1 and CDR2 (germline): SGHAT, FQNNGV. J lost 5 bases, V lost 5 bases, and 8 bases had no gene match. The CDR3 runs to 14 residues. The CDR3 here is CASSRTGFVNEQYF. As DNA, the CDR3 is TGTGCCAGCAGCCGGACAGGGTTCGTCAACGAGCAGTACTTC.

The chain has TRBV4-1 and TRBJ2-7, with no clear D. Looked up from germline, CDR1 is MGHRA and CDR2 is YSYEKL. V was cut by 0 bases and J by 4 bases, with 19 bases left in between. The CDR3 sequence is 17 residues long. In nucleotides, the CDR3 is TGCGCCAGCAGCCAAGATCCCTCCCAGGCTAAGGCATACGAGCAGTACTTC. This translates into CASSQDPSQAKAYEQYF.